These 6 T cell receptor beta chains originate from one sample sequenced in a study of Ad26.COV2.S vaccination and SARS-CoV-2 variants. Sequencing used immunoSEQ multiplex PCR; TCRdb keeps in-frame clones, though not all of them. This table holds about 100,000 clones, about three quarters found once. The material was peripheral blood, obtained after recovery from COVID-19. The receptors were sampled from a human donor who had recovered from COVID-19.

The chain employs TRBV10-3 and TRBJ1-5; TRBD1 might be the D (5 bases). V shed 6 bases and J shed 3 bases, with 9 bases lying between them. The CDR3 covers 13 residues. Germline V lookup: CDR1 ENHRY, CDR2 SYGVKD. CDR3 bases: TGTGCCATCAGAGAGGGGAACAATCAGCCCCAGCATTTT. Its translation: CAIREGNNQPQHF.

The chain couples TRBV19 to TRBJ1-5, with TRBD1 as a possible D gene (5 bases). Germline V gene lookup returns CDR1 LNHDA and CDR2 SQIVND (reference sequence). Trimming removed 2 bases at V and 6 bases at J, with 14 bases between. The CDR3 extends over 15 amino acids. The CDR3 spells CASSIQESGGQPQHF. CDR3 bases: TGTGCCAGTAGTATACAGGAGTCGGGGGGTCAGCCCCAGCATTTT. Drawing the rest from reference TRBV19 and TRBJ1-5, the complete variable domain is DGGITQSPKYLFRKEGQNVTLSCEQNLNHDAMYWYRQDPGQGLRLIYYSQIVNDFQKGDIAEGYSVSREKKESFPLTVTSAQKNPTAFYLCASSIQESGGQPQHFGDGTRLSIL.

V gene TRBV14 combines with J gene TRBJ1-5; TRBD1 might be the D (6 bases). Per the germline V gene, CDR1 is SGHDN and CDR2 is FVKESK. Trimming took off 1 base at V and 0 bases at J, with 13 bases between the two ends. The CDR3 sequence is 17 residues long. CDR3 protein: CASSQGSDRYSNQPQHF. The DNA for the CDR3 is TGTGCCAGCAGCCAAGGCTCGGACAGATATAGCAATCAGCCCCAGCATTTT. The complete variable domain, with remaining parts taken from reference TRBV14 and TRBJ1-5, reads EAGVTQFPSHSVIEKGQTVTLRCDPISGHDNLYWYRRVMGKEIKFLLHFVKESKQDESGMPNNRFLAERTGGTYSTLKVQPAELEDSGVYFCASSQGSDRYSNQPQHFGDGTRLSIL.

This sequence joins TRBV28 and TRBJ2-2; no clear D gene. The CDR3 has 12 residues. CDR1 and CDR2 (germline): MDHEN, SYDVKM. V shed 5 bases and J shed 7 bases, with 8 bases lying between them. This chain's CDR3 is CASSNRFGELFF. The CDR3 DNA is TGTGCCAGCAGTAACCGGTTCGGGGAGCTGTTTTTT.

The chain employs TRBV13 and TRBJ2-3; perhaps TRBD1 as D (5 bases). V was shortened by 5 bases and J by 0 bases, with 12 bases between the two germline ends. The CDR3 is 15 amino acids. CDR1 and CDR2 from the germline V gene are PRHDT and FYEKMQ (reference sequence). The CDR3, as DNA: TGTGCCAGCAGCCTGACAGAGACTAGCACAGATACGCAGTATTTT. Residues: CASSLTETSTDTQYF.

This sequence joins TRBV24-1 and TRBJ2-3; D possibly corresponds to TRBD1 (5 bases). Germline CDR1 KGHDR, CDR2 SFDVKD. Deletions cut 3 bases from V and 3 bases from J, with 9 bases between. The CDR3 has 14 residues. Here the CDR3 reads CATSDAQGTDTQYF. The CDR3 DNA is TGTGCCACCAGTGATGCTCAGGGTACAGATACGCAGTATTTT.